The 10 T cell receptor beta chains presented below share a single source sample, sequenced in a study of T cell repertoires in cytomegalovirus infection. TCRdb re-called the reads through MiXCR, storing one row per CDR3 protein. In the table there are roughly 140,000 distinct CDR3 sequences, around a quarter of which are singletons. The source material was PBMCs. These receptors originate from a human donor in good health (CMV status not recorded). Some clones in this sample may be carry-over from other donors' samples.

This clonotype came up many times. The CDR3 here is CASSSESGLPSYNEQFF. The CDR3 DNA is TGTGCCAGCAGCTCAGAGAGCGGACTCCCCTCCTACAATGAGCAGTTCTTC. This rearrangement joins TRBV7-2 to TRBJ2-1, with D perhaps matching TRBD2 (5 bases). The V gene lost 4 bases and the J gene lost 0 bases, with 16 bases spanning the gap. The CDR3 is 17 amino acids. Germline assignment: CDR1 SGHTA and CDR2 FQGNSA.

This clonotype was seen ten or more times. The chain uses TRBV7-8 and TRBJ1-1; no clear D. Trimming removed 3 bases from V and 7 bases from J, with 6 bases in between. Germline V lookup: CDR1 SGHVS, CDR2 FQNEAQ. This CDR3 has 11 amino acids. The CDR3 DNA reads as TGTGCCAGCAGCTTGGGGAGTGAAGCTTTCTTT. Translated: CASSLGSEAFF. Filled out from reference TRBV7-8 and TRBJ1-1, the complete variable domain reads GAGVSQSPRYKVAKRGQDVALRCDPISGHVSLFWYQQALGQGPEFLTYFQNEAQLDKSGLPSDRFFAERPEGSVSTLKIQRTQQEDSAVYLCASSLGSEAFFGQGTRLTVV.

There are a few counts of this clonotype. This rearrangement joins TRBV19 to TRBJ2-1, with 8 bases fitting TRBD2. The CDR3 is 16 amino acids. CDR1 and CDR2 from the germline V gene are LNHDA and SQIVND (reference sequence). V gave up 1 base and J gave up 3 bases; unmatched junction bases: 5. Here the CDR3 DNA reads TGTGCCAGTAGTATAGTGGTTAGCGGGAACTACAATGAGCAGTTCTTC. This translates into CASSIVVSGNYNEQFF.

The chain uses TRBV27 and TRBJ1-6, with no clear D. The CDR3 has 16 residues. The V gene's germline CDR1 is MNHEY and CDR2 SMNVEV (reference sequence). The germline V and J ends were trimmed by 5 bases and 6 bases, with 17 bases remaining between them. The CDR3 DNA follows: TGTGCCAGCAGTCCTCCAGCCCGGAGCCCTAATTCACCCCTCCACTTT. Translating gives CASSPPARSPNSPLHF.

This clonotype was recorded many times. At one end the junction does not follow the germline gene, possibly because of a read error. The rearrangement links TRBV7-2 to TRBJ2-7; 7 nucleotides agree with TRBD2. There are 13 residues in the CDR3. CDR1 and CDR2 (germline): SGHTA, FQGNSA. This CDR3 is CASSLSTSSKKHF. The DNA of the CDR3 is TGTGCCAGCAGCTTATCGACTAGCAGCAAAAAACACTTC.

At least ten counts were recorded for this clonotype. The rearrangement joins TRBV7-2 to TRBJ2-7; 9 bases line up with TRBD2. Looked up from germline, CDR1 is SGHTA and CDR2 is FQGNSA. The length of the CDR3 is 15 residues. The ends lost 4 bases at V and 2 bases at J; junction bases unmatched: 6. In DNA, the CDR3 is TGTGCCAGCAGCTCCGTAGCGGGAGATACCTACGAGCAGTACTTC. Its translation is CASSSVAGDTYEQYF. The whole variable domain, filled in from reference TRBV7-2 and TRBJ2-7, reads GAGVSQSPSNKVTEKGKDVELRCDPISGHTALYWYRQSLGQGLEFLIYFQGNSAPDKSGLPSDRFSAERTGGSVSTLTIQRTQQEDSAVYLCASSSVAGDTYEQYFGPGTRLTVT.

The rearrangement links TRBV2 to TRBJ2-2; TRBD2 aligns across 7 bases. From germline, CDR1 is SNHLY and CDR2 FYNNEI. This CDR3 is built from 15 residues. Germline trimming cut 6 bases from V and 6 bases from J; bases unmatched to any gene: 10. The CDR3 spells CASRPGMAGAGELFF. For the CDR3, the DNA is TGTGCCAGCAGGCCCGGGATGGCGGGGGCCGGGGAGCTGTTTTTT.

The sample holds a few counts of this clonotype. CDR3 residues: CASSSGPGPQYF. CDR3 DNA: TGTGCCAGCAGTTCGGGACCCGGGCCCCAGTACTTC. The chain couples TRBV27 to TRBJ2-5, with D possibly called TRBD1 or TRBD2 (5 bases each). CDR1 and CDR2 (germline): MNHEY, SMNVEV (reference sequence). V was shortened by 4 bases and J by 9 bases, with 12 bases between the two germline ends. The CDR3 spans 12 residues.

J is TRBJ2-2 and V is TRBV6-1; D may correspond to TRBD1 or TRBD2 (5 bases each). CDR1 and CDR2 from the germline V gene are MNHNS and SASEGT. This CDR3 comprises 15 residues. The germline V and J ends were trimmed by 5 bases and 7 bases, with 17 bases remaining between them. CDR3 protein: CASSFPRGAGGELFF. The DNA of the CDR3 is TGTGCCAGCAGTTTCCCCCGAGGGGCGGGCGGGGAGCTGTTTTTT.

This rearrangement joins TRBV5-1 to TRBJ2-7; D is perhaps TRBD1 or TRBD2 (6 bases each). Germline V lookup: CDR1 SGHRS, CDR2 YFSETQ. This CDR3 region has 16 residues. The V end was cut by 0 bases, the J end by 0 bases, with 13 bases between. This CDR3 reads CASSLEQGGISYEQYF. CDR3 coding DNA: TGCGCCAGCAGCTTGGAACAGGGAGGTATCTCCTACGAGCAGTACTTC.